The 24 T cell receptor beta chains given below trace back to one sample, sequenced in a study of metastatic and nonmetastatic thyroid tumors. TCRdb re-processed the PCR reads through MiXCR. The profile shows some 16,000 clones, 20% to 25% of them singletons. Thyroid surgery took place with no prior treatment in any patient. The specimen was tumor tissue. The receptors originated from a male donor with papillary thyroid cancer or a benign thyroid nodule (not recorded which). Some clones in this sample may be carry-over from other donors' samples.

This clone was seen repeatedly, ten times or more. The CDR3 loop is CASSQEAGARGYTF. The DNA for the CDR3 is TGTGCCAGCAGCCAAGAAGCAGGGGCAAGAGGCTACACCTTC. V gene TRBV4-2 combines with J gene TRBJ1-2; the D gene is possibly TRBD1 (6 bases). Trimming shortened V by 0 bases and J by 8 bases, and 13 bases separated the two germline ends. Germline lookup yields CDR1 LGHNA and CDR2 YNFKEQ. The CDR3 loop spans 14 amino acids.

The V call is TRBV7-9, the J call TRBJ2-7; TRBD1 matches at 8 bases. V shed 7 bases and J 4 bases; nucleotides not matched to a gene: 12. Germline V gene lookup returns CDR1 SEHNR and CDR2 FQNEAQ (reference sequence). The CDR3 is made up of 15 amino acids. The CDR3 DNA reads TGTGCCAGCATCTCCGACAGGGGTTCACTATACGAGCAGTACTTC. It specifies CASISDRGSLYEQYF. Supplemented by reference TRBV7-9 and TRBJ2-7, the full variable domain reads DTGVSQNPRHKITKRGQNVTFRCDPISEHNRLYWYRQTLGQGPEFLTYFQNEAQLEKSRLLSDRFSAERPKGSFSTLEIQRTEQGDSAMYLCASISDRGSLYEQYFGPGTRLTVT.

Note on this clone: Germline and junction disagree at one end, which may indicate a read error. V and J are TRBV7-9 and TRBJ2-5; 7 bases line up with TRBD1. Germline V lookup: CDR1 SEHNR, CDR2 FQNEAQ (reference sequence). This CDR3 has 16 residues. The CDR3 coding sequence is TGTTCCAGCAGCAACCGGGACAGTGGTGTTTTCGAGACCCGGTACTTC. This gives the protein CSSSNRDSGVFETRYF. Full variable domain (remainder filled in from reference TRBV7-9 and TRBJ2-5): DTGVSQNPRHKITKRGQNVTFRCDPISEHNRLYWYRQTLGQGPEFLTYFQNEAQLEKSRLLSDRFSAERPKGSFSTLEIQRTEQGDSAMYLCSSSNRDSGVFETRYFGPGTRLLVL.

This clone has at least ten counts. The V and J genes are TRBV12-3 or TRBV12-4 and TRBJ1-5, with unresolved D. CDR3 length: 14 amino acids. Deletions cut 2 bases from V and 0 bases from J, with 5 bases between. CDR3 DNA: TGTGCCAGCAGTTTAAGGAATAGCAATCAGCCCCAGCATTTT. It codes for CASSLRNSNQPQHF.

The CDR3 loop is CASSHPGGSNTGELFF. DNA of the CDR3: TGTGCCAGCAGCCACCCAGGGGGATCTAACACCGGGGAGCTGTTTTTT. The genes are TRBV11-1 and TRBJ2-2, with 7 positions matching TRBD1. The CDR3 runs to 16 residues. V dropped 5 bases and J dropped 2; count of bases not matched to a gene: 8. Germline V CDR1 and CDR2: SGHAT, FQDESV (reference sequence).

This clone has more than one count but fewer than ten. This rearrangement joins TRBV6-1 to TRBJ2-3, with TRBD2 matching over 9 bases. This CDR3 spans 16 amino acids. Germline lookup yields CDR1 MNHNS and CDR2 SASEGT. Trimming removed 3 bases from V and 9 bases from J; junction bases left unmatched: 13. Here the CDR3 DNA reads TGTGCCAGCAGTGATCTTGCTAGCGGGGTAGGCACGACGCAGTATTTT. This codes for CASSDLASGVGTTQYF.

The V gene is TRBV20-1, the J gene TRBJ2-7, with a weak D call TRBD2 (6 bases). In germline, CDR1 is DFQATT, CDR2 SNEGSKA (reference sequence). The CDR3 has 15 amino acids. The V and J ends lost 5 bases and 4 bases respectively, with 21 bases between them. The CDR3 sequence: CSADHSGVRRYEQYF. Here the CDR3 DNA reads TGCAGTGCTGATCATAGCGGAGTAAGGAGGTACGAGCAGTACTTC.

V usage is TRBV10-1 and J usage is TRBJ2-1; TRBD2 matches 8 bases. Germline CDR1 is WNHNN and CDR2 is SYGVQD (reference sequence). The CDR3 is made up of 16 amino acids. J gave up 6 bases and V 3 bases, and 10 bases lay outside the gene matches. CDR3 in amino acids: CASSDPVGLGTNEQFF. For the CDR3, the DNA is TGCGCCAGCAGTGACCCAGTGGGACTAGGGACCAATGAGCAGTTCTTC.

The V gene is TRBV11-1, the J gene TRBJ2-2; perhaps TRBD2 as D (6 bases). Germline-derived CDR1 and CDR2 are SGHAT and FQDESV (reference sequence). This CDR3 contains 18 residues. V was cut by 0 bases and J by 0 bases, with 14 bases left in between. Here the CDR3 DNA reads TGTGCCAGCAGCTTAGCGTTTGGAGGCGGGACGAACACCGGGGAGCTGTTTTTT. This sequence encodes CASSLAFGGGTNTGELFF.

V gene TRBV30 combines with J gene TRBJ2-7; possible D gene TRBD1, 5 bases. CDR3 length equals 11 residues. Germline V lookup: CDR1 GTSNPN, CDR2 SVGIG (reference sequence). Trimming removed 3 bases from V and 10 bases from J, with 13 bases in between. CDR3 amino acids: CAWRTAYIQYF. CDR3 sequence (DNA): TGTGCCTGGAGGACAGCCTATATTCAGTACTTC.

The V gene is TRBV10-2, the J gene TRBJ2-3; 10 bases match TRBD1. CDR1 is WSHSY and CDR2 is SAAADI in the germline V gene. J lost 6 bases, V lost 3 bases, and 6 bases had no gene match. There are 15 residues in the CDR3. The DNA for the CDR3 is TGCGCCAGCAGTGAAATGACAGGGGGCAGGGATACGCAGTATTTT. It encodes CASSEMTGGRDTQYF.

The chain combines TRBV6-1 with TRBJ2-7; 12 bases agree with TRBD2. The CDR3 totals 19 residues. V dropped 6 bases and J dropped 0; count of bases not matched to a gene: 15. Germline CDR1 reads MNHNS; CDR2 reads SASEGT. This CDR3 is CASRQRGIRGLAGSYEQYF. The DNA of the CDR3 is TGTGCCAGCAGACAACGGGGTATCAGGGGACTAGCGGGCTCCTACGAGCAGTACTTC.

This clone was counted at least ten times. The chain recombines TRBV5-4 with TRBJ2-3; D is unclear. V was pared by 2 bases and J by 6 bases, with 10 bases between. The CDR3 is 13 amino acids. The germline V gene encodes CDR1 SGHNT and CDR2 YYREEE (reference sequence). DNA of the CDR3: TGTGCCAGCAGCTTAGATATCGCGGATACGCAGTATTTT. Translation: CASSLDIADTQYF.

The chain joins TRBV18 to TRBJ2-7; D possibly uses TRBD1 or TRBD2 (5 bases each). Germline V gene data show CDR1 as KGHSH and CDR2 as LQKENI. Deletions cut 3 bases from V and 6 bases from J, with 9 bases between. The CDR3 sequence is 12 residues long. DNA of the CDR3: TGTGCCAGCTCACCGGGGGTGGTCGAGCAGTACTTC. Translating gives CASSPGVVEQYF.

This chain links TRBV11-3 with TRBJ2-3, with D tentatively TRBD1 (6 bases). Between the trimmed V and J ends, which lost 4 bases and 2 bases, there was a span of 10 bases. The germline V gene has CDR1 SGHNT and CDR2 YENEEA. The CDR3 extends over 14 amino acids. The DNA for the CDR3 is TGTGCCAGCAGCTCAGGGACAACCACAGATACGCAGTATTTT. It yields the protein CASSSGTTTDTQYF.

This clone was detected many times. Relative to the germline gene, one junction end is altered; a read error may explain this. J is TRBJ2-5 and V is TRBV7-7; TRBD1 is a possible D gene (5 bases). This CDR3 spans 14 amino acids. Germline V CDR1 and CDR2: SSHAT, FNYEAQ (reference sequence). The CDR3 coding sequence is TGTGCTAGCAGCTTAAACAGGAACCAAGAGACCCAGTACTTC. This encodes CASSLNRNQETQYF.

This rearrangement joins TRBV20-1 to TRBJ1-3; weak D call: TRBD1 (5 bases). From germline, CDR1 is DFQATT and CDR2 SNEGSKA (reference sequence). The CDR3 is 14 residues long. Trimming stripped 3 bases from V and 5 bases from J, with 14 bases between. CDR3 nucleotide sequence: TGCAGTGCTAGCCCGGGACTTTCTCGAAACACCATATATTTT. Amino acids: CSASPGLSRNTIYF.

The rearrangement links TRBV20-1 to TRBJ2-1; 13 bases align to TRBD2. CDR1 and CDR2 (germline): DFQATT, SNEGSKA (reference sequence). Unmatched junction bases numbered 10, after V lost 5 bases and J lost 6 bases. The CDR3 totals 16 residues. The CDR3 here is CSAFTSGRDPVNEQFF. DNA for the CDR3: TGCAGTGCTTTTACTAGCGGGAGGGACCCGGTCAATGAGCAGTTCTTC.

In its sample, this clone was seen a few times. The chain has TRBV6-1 and TRBJ1-3; D is possibly TRBD1 (5 bases). The CDR3 is 17 amino acids. CDR1 and CDR2 from the germline V gene are MNHNS and SASEGT. The ends were cut back, 6 bases at V and 0 bases at J, with 18 bases in the middle. The CDR3 bases are TGTGCCAGCAGCCTCGGCACGGGACGGGGCTCTGGAAACACCATATATTTT. It encodes CASSLGTGRGSGNTIYF.

In this sample, this clone turned up many times. A single base separates this from a much larger clone, so it may be a read error. The chain links TRBV9 to TRBJ2-7, with 7 bases matching TRBD1. Germline CDR1 reads SGDLS; CDR2 reads YYNGEE. The CDR3 extends over 14 amino acids. As DNA, the CDR3 is TGTGCCAGCAGCGTATGGGACAGCTCCTACGGGCAGTACTTC. Translated: CASSVWDSSYGQYF.

This clone showed up many times. The chain links TRBV6-5 to TRBJ1-4; 7 bases line up with TRBD1. Germline CDR1 and CDR2: MNHEY and SVGAGI. The CDR3 consists of 13 residues. After removal of 2 bases from V and 7 bases from J, the junction contained 1 base not matched to a gene. This chain's CDR3 is CASSYRGREKLFF. Here the CDR3 DNA reads TGTGCCAGCAGTTACAGGGGGCGTGAAAAACTGTTTTTT.

By proportion, this clone is medium-sized. The J gene is TRBJ2-7, the V gene TRBV11-2; D gene ambiguous. This CDR3 contains 15 residues. Trimming left V 3 bases short and J 2 bases short, with 14 bases between. CDR1 is SGHAT and CDR2 is FQNNGV in the germline V gene. CDR3 DNA sequence: TGTGCCAGCAGCTTCGTTGGCGGACGGCCCTACGAGCAGTACTTC. It codes for CASSFVGGRPYEQYF.

This clone was seen many times. This sequence joins TRBV10-2 and TRBJ1-1, with D hard to call. The CDR3 has 13 residues. Germline assignment: CDR1 WSHSY and CDR2 SAAADI. Trimming removed 6 bases from V and 3 bases from J, with 11 bases in between. CDR3 in DNA: TGCGCCAGCAGGCGGCCCCAAGACACTGAAGCTTTCTTT. Amino acids: CASRRPQDTEAFF.

This clone was found a few times. The chain links TRBV6-1 to TRBJ1-1, with unresolved D. Germline loops: CDR1 MNHNS, CDR2 SASEGT. The CDR3 loop spans 14 amino acids. Trimming left V 3 bases short and J 0 bases short, with 8 bases between. The CDR3 region has the DNA TGTGCCAGCAGTGATTCCACAATGAACACTGAAGCTTTCTTT. Translation gives CASSDSTMNTEAFF.